This TCR beta chain emerged from a study of T cell responses to AZD1222 COVID-19 vaccine. Measured with immunoSEQ multiplex PCR; TCRdb has only the in-frame clones, and not every one. The sample holds about 100,000 clones; more than 70% are singletons and the top ten take 3.5% to 4.5%. Study-wide findings and caveats: Recipients of AZD1222 seropositive at baseline numbered only 5 to 7. Repertoires were obtained solely post-peak T cell response.

With regard to this clone: The antigen is undetermined.

Trimming left V 6 bases short and J 4 bases short, with 13 bases between. The CDR3 contains 14 residues. Germline V lookup: CDR1 SGHAT, CDR2 FQNNGV. This clonotype was sampled from an adult in good health. J is TRBJ2-1 and V is TRBV11-2, with D possibly TRBD2 on 6 matching bases. Here the sequenced sample was peripheral blood, taken on day 0 of MenACWY control vaccination. In nucleotides, the CDR3 is TGTGCCAGCAGACGGATCCGGGGGTACAATGAGCAGTTCTTC. Translating it yields CASRRIRGYNEQFF.